The T cell receptor (beta chain) under discussion was sequenced for a study of PD-1 blockade in classical Hodgkin lymphoma. Unmatched junction bases numbered 4, after V lost 3 bases and J lost 2 bases. Germline lookup yields CDR1 WSHSY and CDR2 SAAADI. This CDR3 has 16 residues. Stated time point: cycle 4 day 1 (C4D1), after 6 weeks of nivolumab. After autologous stem cell transplantation all patients relapsed, and prior brentuximab vedotin exposure differed between cohorts. General observations from the study: As was reported, newly diagnosed patients showed lower baseline TCR diversity than healthy donors did.

The method was immunoSEQ multiplex PCR; TCRdb's version includes in-frame clones alone and lacks a portion of them. This table has about 60,000 clones, approximately 94% appearing once. Note on this clone: No antigen is known for it.

Here the sequenced sample was peripheral blood mononuclear cells (PBMCs), taken before the fourth cycle of nivolumab. The TCR comes from a human donor with classical Hodgkin lymphoma. V and J are TRBV10-2 and TRBJ2-3, with TRBD2 matching over 11 bases. The DNA for the CDR3 is TGCGCCAGCAGTGATTATAGCGGGAGGGACACAGATACGCAGTATTTT. Translating gives CASSDYSGRDTDTQYF.